This note documents a single T cell receptor beta chain sequence. Its antigen is unknown. The input lacks base qualities; no much larger clone sits a single base away. Library preparation used the immunoSEQ multiplex PCR assay. The multiplex PCR relied on a mix of 60 forward primers for TCR Vbeta segments and 13 reverse primers for TCR Jbeta segments. Amplification of the CDR3 region of rearranged TCR beta genes was performed with a multiplex PCR assay on genomic DNA. The amplified TCR beta libraries were sequenced on the Illumina HiSeq System as 87-base-pair reads. The authors processed their data as follows. Across the 500 to 750 repertoires, a later analysis counted some 80 million unique TCR beta chains, around 10 million of which were shared by at least two donors. A nearest-neighbor algorithm error-corrected the raw reads and collapsed the reads into unique sequences, merging closely related sequences to remove PCR and sequencing errors. Alignment of CDR3 sequences to IMGT reference sequences was used to assign V, D and J gene segments. Each retained sequence needed at least a six-nucleotide match to both a V gene segment and a J gene segment. A rearrangement counted as productive if the CDR3 had no stop codons and remained in frame with V and J, and every other rearrangement counted as non-productive. CDR3 was defined according to IMGT convention as the region running from the second conserved V-encoded cysteine to the conserved J-encoded phenylalanine. Sequences without an unambiguous match to a single V gene segment were excluded from the earlier analysis of 450 to 650 of the donors. In an earlier analysis of a few hundred of the donors, V segments were called functional above 56.7% productive rearrangements and were called segregating when the between-donor standard deviation exceeded 5%. A statistical classification framework was built for diagnosing cytomegalovirus status from the catalog of TCR beta chain sequences. A later analysis assigned V and J genes by comparing TCR nucleotide sequences with IMGT/GENE-DB human TR gene sequences. Using the TCRdist pipeline, a later analysis assigned CDR3 sequences along with most-parsimonious VDJ recombination scenarios. In a later analysis, each TCR beta chain was defined by its CDR3 amino acid sequence together with its V-gene family, and reads without a unique V-gene family were excluded. In a later analysis, 450 to 600 highly shared, low-generation-probability nucleotide sequences were removed to address suspected cross-contamination and a sequencing artifact. In a later analysis, a clonal expansion index for each public chain was calculated from normalized within-repertoire ranks of inferred template counts. In a later analysis, generation probabilities were computed with a VDJ recombination model fitted to out-of-frame rearrangements, and the resulting probabilities were checked against IGoR. In a later analysis, hypergeometric tests were used to score TCR-TCR, TCR-HLA and TCR-CMV co-occurrence, with a repertoire-size bias correction applied to TCR pairs. To estimate false discovery rates, a later analysis permuted the HLA or CMV assignments 20 times. A later analysis grouped co-occurring TCRs with DBSCAN, adding TCRdist sequence similarity when clustering within HLA-allele-positive subsets. Repertoires with fewer than 30,000 or more than 120,000 public chains, plus five repertoires with anomalous nucleotide sharing, were excluded from co-occurrence clustering. Drawn from immuneACCESS, this table holds only the in-frame rearrangements with V and J called that TCRdb kept. Clones are partly lost; checked studies trace under half to an unresolved V gene and leave the rest unexplained. That table furnishes V, J and clone size, whereas the DNA furnished D and trimming. This sample has fewer than 70,000 clones in its table, and 68% of those were observed once. Of the sample, 9.5% to 13% is held by the ten largest clones.

V sheds 3 bases and J sheds 8 bases, leaving 6 bases between their ends. Reading the germline V gene (reference sequence) gives CDR1 SGHNT and CDR2 YYREEE. The CDR3 numbers 12 residues from cysteine through phenylalanine. The retained sequence is limited to the CDR3, 36 bases, with the frame set at the first base. These data are taken from a study of cytomegalovirus exposure and HLA in healthy donors (dated by TCRdb to the late 2010s). Regarding the complete study: An earlier analysis of approximately 590 of the donors reported 250 to 300 Gb of sequence data and roughly 110 million unique TCR beta sequences from about 180 million T cells. To decide whether each TCR beta V gene segment behaved as functional or pseudogenic, an earlier analysis of approximately 620 of the donors relied on high-throughput TCR beta sequencing. Rather than using new phenotypic data, the later analysis identified candidate immune exposures from TCR beta sequences and from how often those sequences occurred across donors. Donor age, sex, ethnicity and CMV serostatus were compiled together with the repertoire data. All discovery cohort repertoires had been generated on a single sequencing platform. An early release that covered more than 550 HLA-typed donors contained approximately 300 gigabases of sequencing data and 85 million to 100 million unique TCR sequences. A later genetic analysis used genome-wide SNP genotypes for about three fifths of the roughly 700 donors, treating that subset as a discovery cohort. In addition to the first cohort of 650 to 750 subjects, a separate validation cohort of 120 different subjects was used. Class I and class II HLA loci were covered by the typing at four-digit resolution. The genetic ancestry cluster associated with self-reported Caucasian donors included around 76% of the roughly 400 genotyped donors. The study aimed to test whether cataloging public T cell receptors could reveal signatures of past pathogen exposure. Several DR-DQ haplotypes were handled as single units for association and clustering, since linkage in the cohort was strong. The study used immunosequencing to profile the T cell repertoires of several hundred subjects and linked those repertoires to cytomegalovirus serostatus. Among some 410 genotyped donors of the cohort, an average of around 240,000 unique TCR beta nucleotide sequences were sequenced per donor, roughly 20% of them non-productive. The number of donors typed differed by locus, with 629-630 for A, B, C, DRB1 and DQB1, roughly 520 for DQA1, approximately 580 for DPA1, and around 450 for DPB1. In a later analysis, previously published TCR beta repertoires from about 640 donors were re-analyzed and high-resolution HLA genotyping was added so that TCR occurrence patterns could be studied. The study combined high-throughput TCR immunosequencing, statistical association of individual TCRs with disease status, and machine learning to predict cytomegalovirus infection status. Results and caveats for the whole study, not just this receptor: Linkage disequilibrium might explain the correlated functional status among segregating V segments, but an unknown experimental factor could not be ruled out. In a later genetic analysis, a missense DCLRE1C variant was associated with V-gene and J-gene trimming of TCR beta chains, and the association was replicated in an independent cohort. A later analysis associated about 18,000 TCR beta sequences with specific HLA alleles at a false discovery rate of 0.05. It was suggested by the authors that the approach could potentially be generalized to other disease states and immunological phenotypes. According to a later analysis, most CMV-associated TCR beta chains appeared to be HLA-restricted, and the HLA associations seemed to be driven largely by CMV exposure. Some IMGT-functional V segments, including TRBV6-2 and TRBV6-3, could not be told apart with the 87-base-pair reads, so those segments were excluded. A later analysis reported that several top co-occurrence clusters appeared linked to parvovirus B19, influenza, CMV and Epstein-Barr virus. In a later analysis, TCR association rates were found to vary across HLA loci, with the most associated TCRs seen for DRB1 alleles and the fewest for HLA-C alleles. Three of the identified cytomegalovirus-associated TCR beta chains were confirmed in vitro to be specific for cytomegalovirus antigens. A further reported finding was that TCR beta sequences accurately predicted the HLA-A and HLA-B alleles for most subjects in the first cohort. In an earlier analysis of a few hundred of the donors, most TCR beta V segments were observed in productive rearrangements about 87% or about 30% of the time, broadly matching IMGT annotations. The classifier was reported to diagnose cytomegalovirus status with high specificity and sensitivity in both the original and validation cohorts. In this cohort, only TCR beta chains were sequenced, and detectable features were limited by the absence of alpha or paired-chain data. A later genetic analysis reported fewer N-insertions in productive TCRs among donors in an Asian-associated ancestry cluster than the approximately 670-donor mean. Roughly 15 rarely observed V segments, including chromosome 9 orphons, were excluded from the earlier analysis of about 500 of the donors because counts were too low. Immune exposure information for the cohort was limited to CMV serostatus. Most TCR sequences were seen in very few donors, while some public TCRs were found in many individuals. Presence/absence analyses assumed roughly uniform sequencing depth across donors, an assumption that may not hold. A total of about 180 TCR beta chains were listed by the study as associated with cytomegalovirus. Because some donors lacked HLA typing at each locus, the association tests relied only on the typed subset. Strong co-occurrence of HLA alleles, especially DR and DQ, made assigning TCR associations to individual alleles difficult. In a later analysis, HLA-associated TCR beta chains showed more clonal expansion and lower generation probabilities than non-associated chains that were equally common. A group of highly shared sequence variants was considered likely to be a technical artifact of the sequencing pipeline.

The cohort consisted of 600 to 750 healthy bone marrow donors. At the time of sampling, every cohort member was nominally healthy, though immune exposures that went unrecorded were likely present. The donor was CMV seronegative and was included in the group of 352 seronegative cohort members. A peripheral blood sample was collected from each donor, and TCR beta sequencing was performed on peripheral blood mononuclear cells. Genomic DNA extraction from the blood cell samples was performed with the Qiagen DNeasy Blood Extraction Kit. The sequence was obtained from a woman in her 30s in good health and CMV-seronegative. Source material: PBMCs. The chain was built from TRBV5-4 and TRBJ1-6; D gene: possibly TRBD1, on 5 matching bases. The DNA sequence is as follows: TGTGCCAGCAGCTGGGGGGATTCACCCCTCCACTTT. The encoded protein is CASSWGDSPLHF.